These 11 T cell receptor beta chains came from one sample sequenced in a study of cytomegalovirus exposure and HLA in healthy donors (dated by TCRdb to the late 2010s). Libraries were prepared through the immunoSEQ multiplex PCR assay. TCRdb retrieved this table from immuneACCESS and kept in-frame rearrangements only. Not all clones are present; in checked studies, unresolved V genes account for under half, and no reason is known for the remainder. Across this sample there are approximately 300,000 clones, with about nine tenths seen only once. The ten largest clones capture 0.7% to 0.85% of the sample. The material sequenced was PBMCs. The receptor source for this set is a woman aged 18-35 years in good health and CMV-seronegative.

The rearrangement links TRBV11-3 to TRBJ2-1, with D possibly being TRBD2 (6 bases). The CDR3 is 13 amino acids. Germline V lookup: CDR1 SGHNT, CDR2 YENEEA. V lost 5 bases and J 5 bases, leaving 10 bases between the germline ends. The CDR3 region is CASSPSEDNEQFF. CDR3 coding DNA: TGTGCCAGCAGCCCTAGCGAAGACAATGAGCAGTTCTTC.

This clone appeared a single time. This rearrangement joins TRBV19 to TRBJ2-2, with D perhaps matching TRBD1 (6 bases). The ends were cut back, 4 bases at V and 7 bases at J, with 16 bases in the middle. This CDR3 is built from 15 residues. The germline V gene has CDR1 LNHDA and CDR2 SQIVND (reference sequence). This CDR3 is CASSSWTEGIGELFF. The CDR3 DNA reads TGTGCCAGTAGTAGCTGGACAGAAGGAATCGGGGAGCTGTTTTTT.

The rearrangement links TRBV19 to TRBJ2-1, with 12 positions matching TRBD2. Germline CDR1 and CDR2: LNHDA and SQIVND (reference sequence). This CDR3 has 17 amino acids. V lost 3 bases, J lost 8 bases, and 11 bases stayed unmatched. CDR3 DNA sequence: TGTGCCAGTAGTATGCCCCCCCTAGCGGGAGGGGTGGATGAGCAGTTCTTC. Translating it yields CASSMPPLAGGVDEQFF.

The chain couples TRBV5-1 to TRBJ1-4; weak D call: TRBD1 (6 bases). The CDR3 totals 15 residues. Per germline, CDR1 SGHRS and CDR2 YFSETQ. V lost 0 bases, J lost 0 bases, and 6 bases lay in between. Written as DNA, the CDR3 is TGCGCCAGCAGCTTGGGGACAGCAACTAATGAAAAACTGTTTTTT. Translated, it gives CASSLGTATNEKLFF.

This clone was seen a handful of times. The genes are TRBV7-6 and TRBJ1-3; D is possibly TRBD1 (5 bases). Trimming took off 5 bases at V and 4 bases at J, with 12 bases between the two ends. Germline lookup yields CDR1 SGHVS and CDR2 FNYEAQ. This CDR3 region has 14 residues. In DNA, the CDR3 is TGTGCCAGCAGCCCTACGGGGGGAGGAAACACCATATATTTT. Translated: CASSPTGGGNTIYF.

V usage is TRBV7-9 and J usage is TRBJ1-2, with TRBD1 matching 10 bases. V was clipped by 6 bases and J by 7 bases; unmatched bases: 8. Germline CDR1 reads SEHNR; CDR2 reads FQNEAQ (reference sequence). This CDR3 contains 14 residues. The CDR3 DNA reads TGTGCCAGCAGTCTACAGGGACAGGGGTTTGGCTACACCTTC. Residues: CASSLQGQGFGYTF.

This clone came up once. The chain combines TRBV10-3 with TRBJ2-5; D is unresolved. This CDR3 is built from 13 residues. Trimming removed 4 bases from V and 4 bases from J, with 10 bases in between. The germline V gene encodes CDR1 ENHRY and CDR2 SYGVKD. The CDR3 spells CAISAWRGETQYF. In DNA form, the CDR3 reads TGTGCCATCAGTGCTTGGAGAGGAGAGACCCAGTACTTC.

This rearrangement joins TRBV12-2 to TRBJ1-1; the table assigns TRBD1, which was not confirmed against the DNA. TRBV12-2 is noted as a pseudogene. The CDR3 is 16 residues long. CDR3 sequence reads: CASRLGQGARNTEAFF. In DNA, the CDR3 is TGTGCAAGTCGCTTGGGACAGGGGGCTCGGAACACTGAAGCTTTCTTT.

The V call is TRBV18, the J call TRBJ2-2; perhaps TRBD1 as D (6 bases). CDR3 size: 14 residues. Germline V gives CDR1 KGHSH, CDR2 LQKENI. V was shortened by 3 bases and J by 5 bases, with 10 bases between the two germline ends. CDR3: CASSPGTTTGELFF. In nucleotides, the CDR3 is TGTGCCAGCTCACCCGGGACAACTACCGGGGAGCTGTTTTTT.

Only one count was recorded for this clone. One junction end does not reproduce the germline sequence, and a read error may be involved. The chain is built from TRBV7-7 and TRBJ2-5; TRBD1 agrees at 10 bases. Germline assignment: CDR1 SSHAT and CDR2 FNYEAQ (reference sequence). This CDR3 is built from 15 residues. The CDR3 protein is CASSSGQGKKETQYF. The CDR3 DNA is TGTGCTAGCAGCTCGGGACAGGGGAAAAAAGAGACCCAGTACTTC.

V is TRBV5-6 and J is TRBJ2-6; D may be TRBD1 (5 bases). CDR3 length equals 16 residues. V was pared by 4 bases and J by 0 bases, with 11 bases between. Germline CDR1 is SGHDT and CDR2 is YYEEEE. CDR3 nucleotides: TGTGCCAGCAGCCCCGACAGTAGCTCTGGGGCCAACGTCCTGACTTTC. Residues: CASSPDSSSGANVLTF. Full variable domain (missing parts from reference TRBV5-6 and TRBJ2-6): DAGVTQSPTHLIKTRGQQVTLRCSPKSGHDTVSWYQQALGQGPQFIFQYYEEEERQRGNFPDRFSGHQFPNYSSELNVNALLLGDSALYLCASSPDSSSGANVLTFGAGSRLTVL.